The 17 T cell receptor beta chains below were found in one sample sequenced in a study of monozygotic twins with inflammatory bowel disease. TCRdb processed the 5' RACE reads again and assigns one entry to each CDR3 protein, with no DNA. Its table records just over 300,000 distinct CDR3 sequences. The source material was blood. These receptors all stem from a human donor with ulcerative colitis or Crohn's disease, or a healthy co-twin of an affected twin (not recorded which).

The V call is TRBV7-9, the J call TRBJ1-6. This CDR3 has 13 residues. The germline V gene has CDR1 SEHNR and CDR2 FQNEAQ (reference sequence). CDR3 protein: CASSFLQETPLHF. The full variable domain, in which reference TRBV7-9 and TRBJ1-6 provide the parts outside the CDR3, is DTGVSQNPRHKITKRGQNVTFRCDPISEHNRLYWYRQTLGQGPEFLTYFQNEAQLEKSRLLSDRFSAERPKGSFSTLEIQRTEQGDSAMYLCASSFLQETPLHFGNGTRLTVT.

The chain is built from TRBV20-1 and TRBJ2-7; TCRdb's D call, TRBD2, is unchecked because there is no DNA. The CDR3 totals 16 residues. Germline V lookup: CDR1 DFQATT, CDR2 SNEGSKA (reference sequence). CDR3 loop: CSAPGSGRVIGNEQYF.

The CDR3 sequence: CASSLSGQSYEQYF. The rearrangement joins TRBV12-3 or TRBV12-4 to TRBJ2-7; absent DNA, TCRdb's TRBD1 call cannot be checked. The CDR3 runs 14 residues.

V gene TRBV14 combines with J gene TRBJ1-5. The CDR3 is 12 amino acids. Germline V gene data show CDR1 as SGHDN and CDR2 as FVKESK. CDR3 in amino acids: CASSREVGPQHF.

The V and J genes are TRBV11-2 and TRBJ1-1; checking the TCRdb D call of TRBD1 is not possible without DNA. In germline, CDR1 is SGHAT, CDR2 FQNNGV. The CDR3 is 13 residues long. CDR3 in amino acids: CASSLWQGTEAFF.

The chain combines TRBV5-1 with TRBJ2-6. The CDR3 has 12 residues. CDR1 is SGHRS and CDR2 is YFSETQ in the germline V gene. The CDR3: CASSDGANVLTF.

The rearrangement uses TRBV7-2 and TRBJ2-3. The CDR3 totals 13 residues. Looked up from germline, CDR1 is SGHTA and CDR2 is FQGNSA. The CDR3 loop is CASSLFSTDTQYF.

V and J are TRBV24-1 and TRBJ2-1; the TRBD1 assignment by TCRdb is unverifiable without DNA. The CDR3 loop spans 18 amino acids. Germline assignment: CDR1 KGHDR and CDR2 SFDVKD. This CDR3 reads CATSDPGQGAGGGNEQFF.

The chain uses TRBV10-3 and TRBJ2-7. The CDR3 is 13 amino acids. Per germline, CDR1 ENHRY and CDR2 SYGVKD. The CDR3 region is CAISERTSSEQYF.

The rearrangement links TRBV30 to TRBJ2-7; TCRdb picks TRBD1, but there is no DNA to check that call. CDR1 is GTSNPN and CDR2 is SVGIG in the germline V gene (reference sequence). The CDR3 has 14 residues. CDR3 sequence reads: CAWSRDRGLREQYF.

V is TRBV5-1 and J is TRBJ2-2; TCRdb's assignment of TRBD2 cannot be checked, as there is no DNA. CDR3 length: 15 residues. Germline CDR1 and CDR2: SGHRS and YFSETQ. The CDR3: CASSLAAQYAGELFF.

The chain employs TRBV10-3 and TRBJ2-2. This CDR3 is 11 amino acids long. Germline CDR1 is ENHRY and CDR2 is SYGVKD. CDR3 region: CAISAGGELFF.

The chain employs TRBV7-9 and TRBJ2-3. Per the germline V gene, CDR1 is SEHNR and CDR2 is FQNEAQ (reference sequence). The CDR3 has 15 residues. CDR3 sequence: CASSLVRTRTDTQYF.

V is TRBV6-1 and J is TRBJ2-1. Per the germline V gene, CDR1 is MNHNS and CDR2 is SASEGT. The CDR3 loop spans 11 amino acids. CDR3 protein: CASSVSREQFF.

This CDR3 is CASSLGVVYEQYF. The genes are TRBV5-1 and TRBJ2-7. The germline V gene has CDR1 SGHRS and CDR2 YFSETQ. The CDR3 runs to 13 residues.

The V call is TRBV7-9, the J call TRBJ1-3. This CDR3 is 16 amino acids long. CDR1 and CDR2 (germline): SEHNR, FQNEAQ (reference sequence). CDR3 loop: CASSLGWQGGGNTIYF.

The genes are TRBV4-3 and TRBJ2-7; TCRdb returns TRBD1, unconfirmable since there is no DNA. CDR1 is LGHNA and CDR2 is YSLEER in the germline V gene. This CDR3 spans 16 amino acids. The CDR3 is CASSSAPGVLGDEQYF.